This T cell receptor (beta chain) was sequenced during a study of chemoradiotherapy in HPV16-positive cancers (dated 2022 in TCRdb). Study-level background: Functional T-cell assays on cells from a couple of HPV16-positive patients defined candidate HPV-specific T-cell clones and common TCR motifs. Whether T-cell immunity against the HPV oncoproteins E6 and E7 changes during chemoradiotherapy and whether survival is affected by this immunity were examined in the study. The candidate HPV-specific TCRs and motifs were then tracked in TCR repertoires from around 86 patients with HPV-related cancers.

Inclusive of the bounding cysteine and phenylalanine, the CDR3 is 15 residues long. Only the CDR3 part of the read is kept: 45 bases, read in frame from the first base. CDR1 and CDR2 (SGHRS, YFSETQ) derive from the germline V gene. V is trimmed back by 4 bases and J by 2 bases, and the junction contains 5 bases that no gene match accounts for. Preparation of the library involved the immunoSEQ multiplex PCR assay. TCRdb holds this immuneACCESS table with in-frame rearrangements only. Some clones are missing; in checked studies, unresolved V genes explain under half, and the rest has no known cause. The sample contains approximately 1,000 clones, roughly 91% of them found a single time. Together, the top ten hold around 4.7% of the sample. Worth noting for this clone: Its antigen has not been determined. No qualities accompany the bases; no much larger clone lies one base away.

Repertoires were sampled repeatedly over the course of chemoradiotherapy, so clonal expansion could be followed in the tumor microenvironment. Results and caveats for the whole study, not just this receptor: Expansion of candidate HPV-specific clones and E7-related TCR motifs was observed in the tumor microenvironment during treatment, whereas no such expansion was observed for non-HPV-specific T cells. The functional definition of HPV-specific T cells was derived from only two HPV16-positive patients, and the survival association was reported for HPV16-positive patients. Improved recurrence-free survival in HPV16-positive patients was associated with expansion of HPV-responsive T cells during chemoradiotherapy.

Specimen: tumor tissue, collected from a patient who underwent chemoradiotherapy. The V and J segments used are TRBV5-1 and TRBJ2-2; 7 bases in the middle match TRBD1. The clonotype comes from a human donor with HPV-associated anogenital cancer. The DNA sequence is given as TGCGCCAGCAGCACCGGGACAGTCAACACCGGGGAGCTGTTTTTT. It encodes CASSTGTVNTGELFF.